The present T cell receptor (beta chain) was sequenced within a study of PD-L1 blockade in urothelial cancer. Across the whole study: Blood-derived samples held a median around 140,000 T cells.

Overall study results and limits: Greater 3-week expansion of tumor-associated blood clones was recorded for durable-benefit patients.

This CDR3 contains 15 residues. Germline V lookup: CDR1 SGHVS, CDR2 FNYEAQ. Trimming cost V 4 bases and J 7 bases, with 19 bases left between them. Details on this clone: The antigen is undetermined.

The table came from immunoSEQ multiplex PCR; TCRdb's copy has only in-frame clones and leaves some out. The sample yields fewer than 75,000 clones, around four fifths seen once. The input for sequencing was PBMCs, taken around atezolizumab (anti-PD-L1) treatment. The V call is TRBV7-6, the J call TRBJ2-5; D might be TRBD2 (5 bases). This TCR derives from a man aged 65 to 85 with urothelial cancer. The CDR3 protein is CASSSRGSEARTQYF. The DNA of the CDR3 is TGTGCCAGCAGCTCCAGAGGGTCTGAGGCTAGGACCCAGTACTTC.